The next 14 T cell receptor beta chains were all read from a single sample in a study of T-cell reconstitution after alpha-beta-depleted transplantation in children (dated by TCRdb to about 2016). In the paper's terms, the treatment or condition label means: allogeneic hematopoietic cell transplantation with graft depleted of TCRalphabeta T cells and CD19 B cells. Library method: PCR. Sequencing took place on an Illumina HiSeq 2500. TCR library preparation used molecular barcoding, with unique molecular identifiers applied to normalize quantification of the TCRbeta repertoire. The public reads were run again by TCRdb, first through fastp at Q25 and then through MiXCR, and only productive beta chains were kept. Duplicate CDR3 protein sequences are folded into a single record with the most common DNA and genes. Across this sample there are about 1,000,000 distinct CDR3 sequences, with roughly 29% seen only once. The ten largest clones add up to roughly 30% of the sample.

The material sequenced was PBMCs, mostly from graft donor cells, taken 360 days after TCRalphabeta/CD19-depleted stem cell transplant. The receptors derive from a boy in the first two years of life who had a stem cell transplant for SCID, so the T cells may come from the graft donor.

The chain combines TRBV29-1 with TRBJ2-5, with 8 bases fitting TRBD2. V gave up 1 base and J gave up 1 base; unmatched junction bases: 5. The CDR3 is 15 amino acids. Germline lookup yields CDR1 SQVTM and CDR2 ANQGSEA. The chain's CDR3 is CSVEGPRGGQETQYF. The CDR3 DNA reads TGCAGCGTTGAAGGTCCCCGGGGGGGCCAAGAGACCCAGTACTTC.

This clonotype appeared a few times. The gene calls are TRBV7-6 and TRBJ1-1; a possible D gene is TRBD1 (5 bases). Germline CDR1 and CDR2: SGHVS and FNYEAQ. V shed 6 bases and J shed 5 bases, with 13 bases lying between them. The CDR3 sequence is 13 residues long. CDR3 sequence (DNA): TGTGCCAGCAGGTTGAGGGGATGGACTGAAGCTTTCTTT. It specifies CASRLRGWTEAFF.

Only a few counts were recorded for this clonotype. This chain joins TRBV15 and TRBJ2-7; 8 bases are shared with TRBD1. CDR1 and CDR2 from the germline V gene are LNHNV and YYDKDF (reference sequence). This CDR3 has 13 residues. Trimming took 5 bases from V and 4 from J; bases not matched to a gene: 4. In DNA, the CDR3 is TGTGCCACCAGCCCTTACAGGGGGTACGAGCAGTACTTC. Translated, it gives CATSPYRGYEQYF.

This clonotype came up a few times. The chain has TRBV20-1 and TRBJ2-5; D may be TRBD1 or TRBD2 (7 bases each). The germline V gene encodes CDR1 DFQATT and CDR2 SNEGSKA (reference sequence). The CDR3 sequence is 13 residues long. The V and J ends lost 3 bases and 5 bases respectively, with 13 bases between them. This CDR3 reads CSASRGGEETQYF. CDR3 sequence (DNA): TGCAGTGCTAGCAGGGGGGGCGAGGAGACCCAGTACTTC.

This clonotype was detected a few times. CDR3: CASSLAHLRDSKQKTQYF. Written as DNA, the CDR3 is TGTGCCAGCAGCTTAGCGCATCTACGGGACAGCAAACAGAAGACCCAGTACTTC. This sequence joins TRBV11-1 and TRBJ2-5; 7 nucleotides match TRBD1. Germline CDR1 is SGHAT and CDR2 is FQDESV (reference sequence). The CDR3 runs 18 residues. The J segment lost 6 bases and the V segment lost 0 bases, leaving 16 bases of the junction unmatched.

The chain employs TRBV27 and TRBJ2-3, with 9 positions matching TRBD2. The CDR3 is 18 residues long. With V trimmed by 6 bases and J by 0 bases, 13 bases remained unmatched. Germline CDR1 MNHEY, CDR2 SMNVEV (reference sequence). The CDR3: CASSHGAGGYPSTDTQYF. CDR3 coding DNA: TGTGCCAGCAGCCATGGAGCGGGGGGTTACCCTAGCACAGATACGCAGTATTTT.

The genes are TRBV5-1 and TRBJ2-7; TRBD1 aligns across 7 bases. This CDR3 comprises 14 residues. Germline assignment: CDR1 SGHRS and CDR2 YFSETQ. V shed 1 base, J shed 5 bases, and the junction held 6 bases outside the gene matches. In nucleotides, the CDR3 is TGCGCCAGCAGCTTGATCCACACAGGGGACGAGCAGTACTTC. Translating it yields CASSLIHTGDEQYF.

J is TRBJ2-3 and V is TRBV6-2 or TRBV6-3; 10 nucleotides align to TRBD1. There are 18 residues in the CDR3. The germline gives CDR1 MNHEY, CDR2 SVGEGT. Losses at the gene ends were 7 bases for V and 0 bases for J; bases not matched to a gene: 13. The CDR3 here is CASTTGQGKASSTDTQYF. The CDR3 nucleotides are TGTGCCAGCACTACGGGACAGGGGAAGGCATCCAGCACAGATACGCAGTATTTT.

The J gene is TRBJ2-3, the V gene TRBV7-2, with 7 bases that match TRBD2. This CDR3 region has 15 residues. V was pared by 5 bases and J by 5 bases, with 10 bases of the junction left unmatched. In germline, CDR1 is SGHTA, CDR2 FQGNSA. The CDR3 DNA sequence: TGTGCCAGCAGCCCAGAGGGCGGGGGTGGAGATACGCAGTATTTT. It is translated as CASSPEGGGGDTQYF. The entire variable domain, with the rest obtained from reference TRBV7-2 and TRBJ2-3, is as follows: GAGVSQSPSNKVTEKGKDVELRCDPISGHTALYWYRQSLGQGLEFLIYFQGNSAPDKSGLPSDRFSAERTGGSVSTLTIQRTQQEDSAVYLCASSPEGGGGDTQYFGPGTRLTVL.

As DNA, the CDR3 is TGTGCCAGCAGCCAATCCGATAGCGGGGGGCACAATGAGCAGTTCTTC. This translates into CASSQSDSGGHNEQFF. The chain is built from TRBV4-2 and TRBJ2-1; 10 bases are a match to TRBD2. Germline CDR1 LGHNA, CDR2 YNFKEQ. The CDR3 has 16 residues. The trim removed 2 bases at V and 5 bases at J, leaving 6 bases unmatched.

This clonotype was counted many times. The CDR3 DNA reads TGTGCCAGCAGTTACTCGAGAGGGAGCTACGAGCAGTACTTC. This translates into CASSYSRGSYEQYF. The chain is built from TRBV6-5 and TRBJ2-7, with D maybe TRBD2 (5 bases). V was cut by 0 bases and J by 3 bases, with 9 bases left in between. This CDR3 region has 14 residues. The germline gives CDR1 MNHEY, CDR2 SVGAGI.

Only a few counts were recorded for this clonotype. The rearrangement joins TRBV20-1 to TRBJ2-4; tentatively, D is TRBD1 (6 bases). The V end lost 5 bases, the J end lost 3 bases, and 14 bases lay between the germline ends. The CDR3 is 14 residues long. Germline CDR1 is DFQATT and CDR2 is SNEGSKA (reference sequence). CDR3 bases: TGCAGTGCTCCACTCGGGACAATCAAAAACATTCAGTACTTC. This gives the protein CSAPLGTIKNIQYF.

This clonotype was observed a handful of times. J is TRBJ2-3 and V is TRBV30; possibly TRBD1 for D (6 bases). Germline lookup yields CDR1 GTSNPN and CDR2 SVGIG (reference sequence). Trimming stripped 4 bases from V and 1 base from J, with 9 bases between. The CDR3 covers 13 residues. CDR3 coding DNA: TGTGCCTGGAAGGCAGGGGGCACAGATACGCAGTATTTT. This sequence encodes CAWKAGGTDTQYF. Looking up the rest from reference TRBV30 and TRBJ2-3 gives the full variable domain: SQTIHQWPATLVQPVGSPLSLECTVEGTSNPNLYWYRQAAGRGLQLLFYSVGIGQISSEVPQNLSASRPQDRQFILSSKKLLLSDSGFYLCAWKAGGTDTQYFGPGTRLTVL.

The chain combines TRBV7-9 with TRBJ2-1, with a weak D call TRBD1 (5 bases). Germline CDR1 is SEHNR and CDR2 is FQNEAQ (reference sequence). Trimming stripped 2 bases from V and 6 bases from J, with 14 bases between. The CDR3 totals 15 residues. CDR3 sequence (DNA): TGTGCCAGCAGCTTAAGCAGGGCCCTTCCCAATGAGCAGTTCTTC. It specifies CASSLSRALPNEQFF.